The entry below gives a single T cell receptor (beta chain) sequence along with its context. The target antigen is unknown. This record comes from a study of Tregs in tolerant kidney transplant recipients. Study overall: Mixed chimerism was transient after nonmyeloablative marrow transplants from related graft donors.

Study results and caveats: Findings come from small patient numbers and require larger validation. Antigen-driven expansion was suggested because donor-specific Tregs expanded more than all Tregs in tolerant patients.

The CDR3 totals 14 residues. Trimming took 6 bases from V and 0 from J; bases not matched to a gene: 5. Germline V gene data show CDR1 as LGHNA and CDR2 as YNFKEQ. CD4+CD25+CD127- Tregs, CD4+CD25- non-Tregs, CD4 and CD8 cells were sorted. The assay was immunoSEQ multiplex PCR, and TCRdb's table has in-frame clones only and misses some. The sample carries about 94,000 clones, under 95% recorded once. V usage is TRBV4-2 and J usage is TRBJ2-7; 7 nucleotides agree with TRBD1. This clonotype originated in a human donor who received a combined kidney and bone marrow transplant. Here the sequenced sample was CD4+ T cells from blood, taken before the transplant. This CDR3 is CASSGRQGSYEQYF. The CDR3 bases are TGTGCCAGCAGTGGAAGACAGGGCTCCTACGAGCAGTACTTC.